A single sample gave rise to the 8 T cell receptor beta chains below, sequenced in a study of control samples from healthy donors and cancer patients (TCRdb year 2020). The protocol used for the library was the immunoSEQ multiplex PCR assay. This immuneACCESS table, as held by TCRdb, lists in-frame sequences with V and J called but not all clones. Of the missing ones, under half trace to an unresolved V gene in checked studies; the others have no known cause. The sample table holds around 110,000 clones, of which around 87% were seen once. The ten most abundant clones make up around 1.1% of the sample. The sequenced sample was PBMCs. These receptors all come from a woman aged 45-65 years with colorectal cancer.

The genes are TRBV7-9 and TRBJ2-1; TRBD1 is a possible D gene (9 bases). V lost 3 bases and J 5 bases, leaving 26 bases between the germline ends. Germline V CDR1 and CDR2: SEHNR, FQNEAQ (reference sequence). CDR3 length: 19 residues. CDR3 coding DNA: TGTGCCAGCAGCTTGGAGCGGGGGATCCGGGACAGGGTTAACAATGAGCAGTTCTTC. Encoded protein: CASSLERGIRDRVNNEQFF.

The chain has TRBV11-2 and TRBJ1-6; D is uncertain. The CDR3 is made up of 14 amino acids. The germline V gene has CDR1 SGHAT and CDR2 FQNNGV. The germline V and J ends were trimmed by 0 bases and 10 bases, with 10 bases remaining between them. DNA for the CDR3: TGTGCCAGCAGCTTAGATCGTACGGGATCACCCCTCCACTTT. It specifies CASSLDRTGSPLHF.

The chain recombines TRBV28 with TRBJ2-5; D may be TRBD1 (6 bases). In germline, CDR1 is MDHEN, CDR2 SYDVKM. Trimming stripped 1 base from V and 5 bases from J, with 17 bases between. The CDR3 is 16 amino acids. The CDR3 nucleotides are TGTGCCAGCAGTTTATATACCAGGGGCGGCTCGGAGACCCAGTACTTC. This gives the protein CASSLYTRGGSETQYF.

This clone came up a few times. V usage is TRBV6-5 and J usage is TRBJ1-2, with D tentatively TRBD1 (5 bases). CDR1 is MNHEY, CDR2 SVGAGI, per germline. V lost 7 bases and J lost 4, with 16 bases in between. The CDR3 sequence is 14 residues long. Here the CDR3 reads CASTKGRGVYGYTF. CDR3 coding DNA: TGTGCCAGCACGAAAGGGCGGGGCGTCTATGGCTACACCTTC.

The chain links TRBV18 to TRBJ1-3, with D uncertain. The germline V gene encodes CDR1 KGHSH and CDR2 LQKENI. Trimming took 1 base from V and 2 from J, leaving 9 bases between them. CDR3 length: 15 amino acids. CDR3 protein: CASSPRSGAGNTIYF. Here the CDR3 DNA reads TGTGCCAGCTCACCACGATCAGGCGCTGGAAACACCATATATTTT.

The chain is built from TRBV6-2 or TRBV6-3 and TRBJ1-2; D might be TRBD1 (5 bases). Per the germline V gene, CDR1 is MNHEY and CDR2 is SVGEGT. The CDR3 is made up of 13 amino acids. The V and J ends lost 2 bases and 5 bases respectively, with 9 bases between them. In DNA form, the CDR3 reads TGTGCCAGCAGTTACCCAGGGCTTTATGGCTACACCTTC. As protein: CASSYPGLYGYTF.

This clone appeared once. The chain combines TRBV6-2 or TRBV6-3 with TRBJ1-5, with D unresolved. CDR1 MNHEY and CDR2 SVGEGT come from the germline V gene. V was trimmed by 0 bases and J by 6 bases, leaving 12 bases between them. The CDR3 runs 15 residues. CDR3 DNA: TGTGCCAGCAGTTACTCGAAGGAGGCGCGTCAGCCCCAGCATTTT. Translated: CASSYSKEARQPQHF.

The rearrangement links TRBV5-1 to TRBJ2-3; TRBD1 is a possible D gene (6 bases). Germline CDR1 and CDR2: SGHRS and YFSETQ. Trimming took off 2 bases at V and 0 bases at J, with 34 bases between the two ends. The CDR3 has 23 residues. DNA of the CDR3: TGCGCCAGCAGCTTCGTATCCACTACCGCGTCGATTACTAGGGGGACAAGCACAGATACGCAGTATTTT. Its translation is CASSFVSTTASITRGTSTDTQYF.